The sequence of this T cell receptor (beta chain) was determined in a study of vaccination and CD4 T cells after COVID-19. Broader study findings: The study found that a median approximately 90% of reactive clones in convalescent patients appeared only post-vaccination.

This clonotype occurred a few times. No antigen is known for it. At the Johns Hopkins FTIC core, DNA taken from cultured CD4+ T cells was sequenced by way of the Oncomine TCR Beta short-read assay. TCRdb reprocessed the PCR reads with MiXCR, giving one entry per CDR3 protein. The sample consists of 12,000 or so distinct CDR3 sequences, about 50% of them appearing once. Germline V gene sequence: CDR1 SNHLY, CDR2 FYNNEI. V was clipped by 8 bases and J by 8 bases, with 15 bases between them. The CDR3 covers 12 residues. Treatment given: roughly ten-day PBMC culture with coronavirus spike peptide pools or control peptides (ViraFEST assay).

The chain has TRBV2 and TRBJ1-2; no reliable D call. The sequencing sample was made of CD4+ T cells from blood, cultured in vitro. The sequence was obtained from a human donor who had recovered from COVID-19. The CDR3: CASSQAGIGYTF. In DNA form, the CDR3 reads TGTGCCAGCTCCCAAGCGGGGATAGGCTACACCTTC.